These 13 T cell receptor beta chains originate from one sample sequenced in a study of T-cell memory formation after mild COVID-19. From the 5' RACE reads, TCRdb called clonotypes with MiXCR, one entry per CDR3 protein. The sample yields about 190,000 distinct CDR3 sequences, about 20% seen once. Sequenced material: PBMCs or a T cell subset sorted from them (not recorded which). The receptors derive from an adult woman who had mild COVID-19 (a few samples of this study predate the infection). Cell type and time point are not known.

CDR3 sequence reads: CASSLDAETLNTEAFF. The CDR3 DNA follows: TGTGCCAGCAGCTTAGATGCGGAAACGCTTAACACTGAAGCTTTCTTT. The rearrangement links TRBV13 to TRBJ1-1; D uncertain. The CDR3 totals 16 residues. Per the germline V gene, CDR1 is PRHDT and CDR2 is FYEKMQ (reference sequence). V lost 1 base to trimming and J lost 2 bases, with 14 bases between them.

This clonotype was seen a few times. The genes are TRBV7-8 and TRBJ2-7, with D perhaps TRBD2 (5 bases). Germline CDR1 reads SGHVS; CDR2 reads FQNEAQ. The CDR3 contains 14 residues. V shed 4 bases and J shed 6 bases, with 16 bases lying between them. CDR3 nucleotide sequence: TGTGCCAGCAGCTCCGGGAACCCGACCTCCGAGCAGTACTTC. Protein product: CASSSGNPTSEQYF.

The rearrangement uses TRBV6-5 and TRBJ2-1; 7 bases are a match to TRBD2. V was pared by 4 bases and J by 4 bases, with 10 bases of the junction left unmatched. This CDR3 contains 16 residues. The germline V gene encodes CDR1 MNHEY and CDR2 SVGAGI. The CDR3 spells CASSSSLAASYNEQFF. The CDR3, as DNA: TGTGCCAGCAGTTCCTCTCTAGCGGCCTCATACAATGAGCAGTTCTTC.

V is TRBV29-1 and J is TRBJ1-1; weak D call: TRBD1 (5 bases). This CDR3 has 11 amino acids. Trimming removed 3 bases from V and 8 bases from J, with 10 bases in between. Germline-derived CDR1 and CDR2 are SQVTM and ANQGSEA. The DNA of the CDR3 is TGCAGCGTTGATGGGGGACGGGAAGCTTTCTTT. It codes for CSVDGGREAFF.

V is TRBV2 and J is TRBJ1-1; D perhaps matches TRBD1 (5 bases). The length of the CDR3 is 16 residues. Germline V lookup: CDR1 SNHLY, CDR2 FYNNEI. Deletions cut 3 bases from V and 4 bases from J, with 18 bases between. In DNA form, the CDR3 reads TGTGCCAGCAGTGAGACCGCTTGGGGGGATACCACTGAAGCTTTCTTT. It codes for CASSETAWGDTTEAFF.

The chain couples TRBV20-1 to TRBJ2-7, with a weak D call TRBD1 (6 bases). CDR1 is DFQATT and CDR2 is SNEGSKA in the germline V gene (reference sequence). The CDR3 sequence is 14 residues long. V was pared by 0 bases and J by 3 bases, with 12 bases between. The CDR3 here is CSARDQQGSYEQYF. The CDR3 DNA sequence: TGCAGTGCTAGAGATCAGCAGGGGAGCTACGAGCAGTACTTC.

J is TRBJ2-3 and V is TRBV7-9; D might be TRBD1 (6 bases). Between the trimmed V and J ends, which lost 0 bases and 4 bases, there was a span of 14 bases. Germline-derived CDR1 and CDR2 are SEHNR and FQNEAQ (reference sequence). The CDR3 sequence is 16 residues long. The CDR3 coding sequence is TGTGCCAGCAGCTTAGCGCGCGCCAGGGGCGCAGATACGCAGTATTTT. Protein sequence: CASSLARARGADTQYF.

This sequence joins TRBV7-9 and TRBJ2-2, with 9 bases lining up with TRBD1. CDR1 is SEHNR, CDR2 FQNEAQ, per germline (reference sequence). This CDR3 is 15 amino acids long. V trimming: 4 bases; J trimming: 0 bases; junction bases outside the gene matches: 0. Here the CDR3 reads CASSWDRANTGELFF. CDR3 DNA: TGTGCCAGCAGCTGGGACAGGGCGAACACCGGGGAGCTGTTTTTT.

The chain is built from TRBV12-3 or TRBV12-4 and TRBJ2-6; no definite D call. There are 15 residues in the CDR3. Trimming removed 4 bases from V and 1 base from J, with 8 bases in between. The CDR3 loop is CASSSTPSGANVLTF. For the CDR3, the DNA is TGTGCCAGCAGTTCAACTCCTTCTGGGGCCAACGTCCTGACTTTC.

This chain links TRBV2 with TRBJ2-7; possibly TRBD2 for D (5 bases). V lost 7 bases, J lost 4 bases, and 17 bases lay in between. Germline values: CDR1 SNHLY, CDR2 FYNNEI. The CDR3 has 14 amino acids. CDR3 in DNA: TGTGCCAGCACCCCACCGGACCGGGGATACGAGCAGTACTTC. This gives the protein CASTPPDRGYEQYF.

The chain joins TRBV2 to TRBJ2-4, with TRBD1 as a possible D gene (6 bases). Per germline, CDR1 SNHLY and CDR2 FYNNEI. The CDR3 loop spans 16 amino acids. Trimming left V 6 bases short and J 0 bases short, with 15 bases between. The CDR3 region is CASSRDTPLAKNIQYF. DNA of the CDR3: TGTGCCAGCAGCCGGGACACACCACTAGCCAAAAACATTCAGTACTTC.

The V gene is TRBV7-8, the J gene TRBJ2-1; D may match TRBD1 or TRBD2 (5 bases each). V was pared by 7 bases and J by 4 bases, with 11 bases between. CDR1 is SGHVS, CDR2 FQNEAQ, per germline. The length of the CDR3 is 13 residues. The CDR3 DNA sequence: TGTGCCAGCAACCCCGGGGCATACAATGAGCAGTTCTTC. This sequence encodes CASNPGAYNEQFF.

This clonotype was detected a few times. The V call is TRBV29-1, the J call TRBJ1-4; 8 bases line up with TRBD1. The CDR3 has 16 amino acids. Per germline, CDR1 SQVTM and CDR2 ANQGSEA. V lost 4 bases and J lost 8; bases outside the gene matches: 15. CDR3: CSVGPPETGAGEKLFF. In DNA form, the CDR3 reads TGCAGCGTTGGCCCTCCCGAGACAGGGGCGGGCGAAAAACTGTTTTTT.